The 25 T cell receptor beta chains in this list originate from one sample, sequenced in a study of cytomegalovirus exposure and HLA in healthy donors. PCR primers comprised 60 Vbeta and 13 Jbeta primers. Only in-frame clones appear in the TCRdb table, and some are missing; sequencing was by immunoSEQ multiplex PCR. This repertoire shows 90,000 to 95,000 clones, over 75% found once; its top ten account for about 1.2%. Sequencing was performed on PBMCs. The source of these receptors is a girl aged 2-10 years in good health and CMV-seropositive.

The chain uses TRBV16 and TRBJ2-1; 7 bases fit TRBD1. The V segment lost 3 bases and the J segment 0 bases; nucleotides outside the gene matches: 8. The germline CDR1 and CDR2 sequences are KGHSY and FQNENV. This CDR3 region has 17 residues. CDR3 sequence: CASSHPGQLSSYNEQFF. CDR3 nucleotides: TGTGCCAGCAGCCACCCGGGACAGCTAAGCTCCTACAATGAGCAGTTCTTC.

The chain is built from TRBV7-2 and TRBJ1-3, with TRBD1 matching over 10 bases. Germline lookup yields CDR1 SGHTA and CDR2 FQGNSA. The V and J ends lost 1 base and 4 bases, in that order; junction bases with no gene match: 4. The CDR3 runs to 16 residues. CDR3 sequence reads: CASSLVGQGSGNTIYF. In DNA, the CDR3 is TGTGCCAGCAGCTTAGTGGGACAGGGGAGCGGAAACACCATATATTTT.

The chain has TRBV10-3 and TRBJ2-2, with TRBD2 identical over 10 bases. CDR1 is ENHRY and CDR2 is SYGVKD in the germline V gene. This CDR3 has 16 amino acids. The ends lost 3 bases at V and 6 bases at J; junction bases unmatched: 7. The CDR3 coding sequence is TGTGCCATCAGTGATCATAGCGGGAGGCTCGCCGGGGAGCTGTTTTTT. This encodes CAISDHSGRLAGELFF.

This clone was detected only once. The V gene is TRBV7-2, the J gene TRBJ2-2; perhaps TRBD2 as D (6 bases). The germline V and J ends were trimmed by 1 base and 5 bases, with 17 bases remaining between them. The CDR3 runs to 17 residues. From germline, CDR1 is SGHTA and CDR2 FQGNSA. The chain's CDR3 is CASSLVGGGIRTGELFF. The CDR3 nucleotides are TGTGCCAGCAGCTTAGTTGGGGGAGGCATTCGGACCGGGGAGCTGTTTTTT.

V is TRBV27 and J is TRBJ1-5, with D uncertain. Germline values: CDR1 MNHEY, CDR2 SMNVEV (reference sequence). Trimming cost V 7 bases and J 1 base, with 8 bases left between them. CDR3 size: 13 residues. CDR3 loop: CASTAASNQPQHF. In DNA form, the CDR3 reads TGTGCCAGCACCGCGGCGAGCAATCAGCCCCAGCATTTT.

The rearrangement uses TRBV7-2 and TRBJ2-1, with 9 bases aligning to TRBD2. V was clipped by 10 bases and J by 6 bases; unmatched bases: 10. This CDR3 contains 14 residues. Germline CDR1 and CDR2: SGHTA and FQGNSA. The CDR3: CATSAAGGFNEQFF. The CDR3 bases are TGTGCCACCTCTGCCGCGGGAGGGTTCAATGAGCAGTTCTTC.

Written as DNA, the CDR3 is TGCGCCAGCAGCTTGGCACAGCCGGATGAAGCTTTCTTT. The encoded protein is CASSLAQPDEAFF. The chain joins TRBV5-1 to TRBJ1-1; D not resolved. V shed 0 bases and J shed 7 bases, with 10 bases lying between them. The germline gives CDR1 SGHRS, CDR2 YFSETQ. The CDR3 contains 13 residues.

This clone occurred once. Other DNA sequences of this sample code for an identical CDR3. The chain recombines TRBV2 with TRBJ2-7; D is possibly TRBD2 (5 bases). CDR1 is SNHLY, CDR2 FYNNEI, per germline. This CDR3 comprises 11 residues. The V end lost 8 bases, the J end lost 2 bases, and 7 bases lay between the germline ends. The CDR3 spells CASGAAYEQYF. The CDR3 DNA is TGTGCCAGCGGAGCGGCCTACGAGCAGTACTTC.

The chain links TRBV14 to TRBJ2-3; 8 positions match TRBD1. This CDR3 contains 15 residues. Germline lookup yields CDR1 SGHDN and CDR2 FVKESK. Trimming took 3 bases from V and 4 from J; bases not matched to a gene: 6. This CDR3 is CASSHPRTGPDTQYF. CDR3 DNA sequence: TGTGCCAGCAGCCACCCCAGGACAGGGCCAGATACGCAGTATTTT.

The chain has TRBV29-1 and TRBJ2-7, with 9 bases matching TRBD1. The CDR3 contains 15 residues. Germline V gene data show CDR1 as SQVTM and CDR2 as ANQGSEA. The V gene end was trimmed by 5 bases and the J gene end by 7 bases; junction bases not matched to a gene: 15. The CDR3 protein is CSVLYPGQGDWEQYF. The CDR3 region has the DNA TGCAGCGTTCTATATCCGGGACAGGGAGATTGGGAGCAGTACTTC.

This clone was seen a single time. The chain employs TRBV10-3 and TRBJ2-2; tentative D call: TRBD1 (6 bases). Trimming removed 6 bases at V and 1 base at J, with 18 bases between. The germline gives CDR1 ENHRY, CDR2 SYGVKD. This CDR3 comprises 17 residues. The CDR3 DNA reads TGTGCCATCAGACCAGATACAGGGTTCTGGAACACCGGGGAGCTGTTTTTT. Protein: CAIRPDTGFWNTGELFF.

In DNA, the CDR3 is TGTGCCAGCACCTTGGGCGGGGTGGGAGATACGCAGTATTTT. Protein sequence: CASTLGGVGDTQYF. V usage is TRBV28 and J usage is TRBJ2-3; perhaps TRBD2 as D (6 bases). This CDR3 spans 14 amino acids. The V and J ends lost 7 bases and 5 bases respectively, with 16 bases between them. CDR1 and CDR2 (germline): MDHEN, SYDVKM.

The chain uses TRBV5-8 and TRBJ2-5, with 11 nucleotides matching TRBD2. Per the germline V gene, CDR1 is SGHTS and CDR2 is YDEGEE. With 0 bases clipped from V and 3 bases from J, the junction kept 7 bases outside the gene matches. The CDR3 is 17 amino acids. The CDR3 region has the DNA TGTGCCAGCAGCTTGGGGTCACTAGCGGGAGCAAAAGAGACCCAGTACTTC. Translating it yields CASSLGSLAGAKETQYF.

The chain has TRBV6-1 and TRBJ1-5; D unclear. This CDR3 is 14 amino acids long. Per the germline V gene, CDR1 is MNHNS and CDR2 is SASEGT. Trimming removed 0 bases at V and 5 bases at J, with 8 bases between. Written as DNA, the CDR3 is TGTGCCAGCAGTGAAGCGTCCCGGTATCAGCCCCAGCATTTT. Amino acid sequence: CASSEASRYQPQHF.

The chain carries TRBV27 and TRBJ2-2, with TRBD2 matching 11 bases. J lost 5 bases, V lost 8 bases, and 4 bases had no gene match. CDR1 is MNHEY, CDR2 SMNVEV, per germline (reference sequence). CDR3 length: 14 amino acids. In DNA form, the CDR3 reads TGTGCCAGCGGCTGGACTAGCGGGACCGGGGAGCTGTTTTTT. This gives the protein CASGWTSGTGELFF.

This chain connects TRBV5-1 to TRBJ2-7; a possible D gene is TRBD2 (7 bases). Germline assignment: CDR1 SGHRS and CDR2 YFSETQ. There are 12 residues in the CDR3. The V gene lost 6 bases and the J gene lost 2 bases, with 9 bases spanning the gap. CDR3 coding DNA: TGCGCCAGCAAGGGGGGGACCTACGAGCAGTACTTC. Translating it yields CASKGGTYEQYF.

The chain carries TRBV5-1 and TRBJ2-7; 7 bases are a match to TRBD2. V dropped 0 bases and J dropped 6; count of bases not matched to a gene: 9. CDR1 is SGHRS and CDR2 is YFSETQ in the germline V gene. This CDR3 region has 15 residues. In DNA, the CDR3 is TGCGCCAGCAGCTTGGGGGCTAGCGGAGGGACCGAGCAGTACTTC. Translating it yields CASSLGASGGTEQYF.

This chain connects TRBV5-4 to TRBJ1-1, with D perhaps TRBD1 (5 bases). The CDR3 contains 13 residues. V was shortened by 5 bases and J by 4 bases, with 12 bases between the two germline ends. CDR1 and CDR2 (germline): SGHNT, YYREEE (reference sequence). The CDR3 region has the DNA TGTGCCAGCAGTCGTACAGGTATCACTGAAGCTTTCTTT. This sequence encodes CASSRTGITEAFF.

The rearrangement links TRBV19 to TRBJ2-2, with TRBD1 as a possible D gene (5 bases). Between the trimmed V and J ends, which lost 3 bases and 2 bases, there was a span of 10 bases. The germline gives CDR1 LNHDA, CDR2 SQIVND (reference sequence). The CDR3 sequence is 15 residues long. The CDR3 DNA reads TGTGCCAGTAGTATCCGGACACCCAACACCGGGGAGCTGTTTTTT. Its protein product is CASSIRTPNTGELFF.

The chain recombines TRBV7-2 with TRBJ1-1; maybe TRBD1 (5 bases). The germline V gene has CDR1 SGHTA and CDR2 FQGNSA. The CDR3 runs to 17 residues. Trimming took 4 bases from V and 2 from J, leaving 20 bases between them. The CDR3 DNA sequence: TGTGCCAGCAGCTCTCCGCCCACAACAGGAGAAAACACTGAAGCTTTCTTT. Amino acid sequence: CASSSPPTTGENTEAFF.

The J gene is TRBJ2-7, the V gene TRBV9, with D unclear. Trimming shortened V by 4 bases and J by 4 bases, and 12 bases separated the two germline ends. This CDR3 spans 13 amino acids. The germline V gene encodes CDR1 SGDLS and CDR2 YYNGEE. The DNA for the CDR3 is TGTGCCAGCAGCTCGCCCCTCGGTTACGAGCAGTACTTC. It encodes CASSSPLGYEQYF.

The chain carries TRBV10-3 and TRBJ2-5; 8 bases are a match to TRBD2. CDR1 and CDR2 (germline): ENHRY, SYGVKD. V trimming: 10 bases; J trimming: 2 bases; junction bases outside the gene matches: 6. The CDR3 is made up of 13 amino acids. CDR3 in amino acids: CATRAGVQETQYF. The CDR3 DNA sequence: TGTGCCACCAGAGCGGGGGTACAAGAGACCCAGTACTTC.

This clone turned up a few times. The chain recombines TRBV9 with TRBJ2-7; 13 bases map to TRBD2. This CDR3 spans 14 amino acids. Germline V CDR1 and CDR2: SGDLS, YYNGEE. V was clipped by 0 bases and J by 10 bases; unmatched bases: 4. CDR3 bases: TGTGCCAGCAGCGTAGGGACTAGCGGGGGACCCCAGTACTTC. Translated, it gives CASSVGTSGGPQYF.

The V and J genes are TRBV5-1 and TRBJ1-2; a possible D gene is TRBD1 (5 bases). The V gene lost 0 bases and the J gene lost 4 bases, with 10 bases spanning the gap. The CDR3 covers 14 residues. CDR1 and CDR2 from the germline V gene are SGHRS and YFSETQ. CDR3 residues: CASSLGQLFYGYTF. CDR3 nucleotide sequence: TGCGCCAGCAGCTTGGGACAGCTTTTCTATGGCTACACCTTC.

The CDR3 sequence is CASSDPGDYSTDTQYF. CDR3 in DNA: TGCGCCAGCAGTGACCCTGGGGACTACAGCACAGATACGCAGTATTTT. The chain combines TRBV10-2 with TRBJ2-3, with TRBD2 matching over 7 bases. V lost 3 bases to trimming and J lost 0 bases; unmatched junction nucleotides: 6. The CDR3 spans 16 residues. The germline V gene has CDR1 WSHSY and CDR2 SAAADI.